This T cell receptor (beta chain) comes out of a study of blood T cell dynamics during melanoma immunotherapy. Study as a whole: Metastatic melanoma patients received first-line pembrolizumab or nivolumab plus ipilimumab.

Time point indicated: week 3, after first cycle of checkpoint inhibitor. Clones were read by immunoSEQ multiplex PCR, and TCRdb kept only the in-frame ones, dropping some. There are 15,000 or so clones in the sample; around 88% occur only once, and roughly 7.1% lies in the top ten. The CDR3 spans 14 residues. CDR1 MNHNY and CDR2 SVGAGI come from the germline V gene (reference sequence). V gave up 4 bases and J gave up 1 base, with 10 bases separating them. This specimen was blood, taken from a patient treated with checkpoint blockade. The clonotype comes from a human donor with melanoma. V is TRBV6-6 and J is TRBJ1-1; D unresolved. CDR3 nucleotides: TGTGCCAGCAGTTCCGACGGAGCGAACACTGAAGCTTTCTTT. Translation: CASSSDGANTEAFF.